A single sample is the source of the 7 T cell receptor beta chains below, sequenced in a study of blood T cell repertoires in COVID-19. Method: immunoSEQ multiplex PCR; TCRdb's copy keeps in-frame clones and lacks some. The profile shows about 210,000 clones, 83% of them singletons. Input material: peripheral blood. All receptors derive from a woman between 40 and 55 years old with active or convalescent COVID-19.

This sequence joins TRBV13 and TRBJ1-1; 7 bases line up with TRBD1. J lost 3 bases, V lost 5 bases, and 24 bases had no gene match. The CDR3 contains 20 residues. The germline V gene encodes CDR1 PRHDT and CDR2 FYEKMQ (reference sequence). The CDR3 sequence: CASSLTRQGPEHLVDTEAFF. CDR3 DNA: TGTGCCAGCAGCCTTACCCGACAGGGTCCCGAGCATCTGGTGGACACTGAAGCTTTCTTT.

V is TRBV30 and J is TRBJ1-4, with TRBD1 matching 7 bases. CDR1 is GTSNPN and CDR2 is SVGIG in the germline V gene (reference sequence). Trimming at V came to 3 bases and at J to 7 bases, leaving 11 bases not matched to a gene. The CDR3 runs to 15 residues. The CDR3 is CAWRTGSFGGEKLFF. The CDR3 DNA reads as TGTGCCTGGAGGACAGGGTCCTTTGGGGGTGAAAAACTGTTTTTT.

The chain carries TRBV3-1 (or the pseudogene TRBV3-2) and TRBJ2-5; D unresolved. Trimming removed 5 bases at V and 1 base at J, with 11 bases between. CDR3 length: 14 amino acids. Germline CDR1 reads LGHDT; CDR2 reads YNNKEL (reference sequence). CDR3 DNA: TGTGCCAGCAGCGTTCGAGCGACCCAAGAGACCCAGTACTTC. Translating it yields CASSVRATQETQYF.

The rearrangement links TRBV4-1 to TRBJ1-5; 12 nucleotides agree with TRBD1. Germline V gene data show CDR1 as MGHRA and CDR2 as YSYEKL. V shed 4 bases, J shed 6 bases, and the junction held 4 bases outside the gene matches. This CDR3 region has 15 residues. In DNA form, the CDR3 reads TGCGCCAGCAGCCGAGGGACAGGGGGCGTTCAGCCCCAGCATTTT. Protein sequence: CASSRGTGGVQPQHF.

The chain has TRBV18 and TRBJ1-2; 8 bases map to TRBD1. This CDR3 is 13 amino acids long. V was pared by 3 bases and J by 5 bases, with 2 bases of the junction left unmatched. The germline V gene encodes CDR1 KGHSH and CDR2 LQKENI. Written as DNA, the CDR3 is TGTGCCAGCTCACCGGGACAGGTATATGGCTACACCTTC. Translation: CASSPGQVYGYTF.

The J gene is TRBJ2-2, the V gene TRBV7-2; tentatively, D is TRBD2 (6 bases). This CDR3 spans 13 amino acids. Germline V gives CDR1 SGHTA, CDR2 FQGNSA. V gave up 3 bases and J gave up 5 bases, with 7 bases separating them. This CDR3 reads CASSLGGTGELFF. For the CDR3, the DNA is TGTGCCAGCAGCTTGGGGGGTACCGGGGAGCTGTTTTTT.

The table lists this clone with a few counts. CDR3 sequence (DNA): TGTGCCAGCAGAACCAGGGTGTTGTCTGGCTACACCTTC. Residues: CASRTRVLSGYTF. The J gene is TRBJ1-2, the V gene TRBV28; weak D call: TRBD1 (5 bases). Germline lookup yields CDR1 MDHEN and CDR2 SYDVKM. V shed 6 bases and J shed 7 bases, with 15 bases lying between them. The CDR3 consists of 13 residues.